This section outlines one TCR beta chain sequence together with its context. Its target is unknown. The data were obtained in a study of a mutant IDH1 vaccine in newly diagnosed glioma. About the study: Males made up roughly 62% and females roughly 40% of treated patients, whose mean age was roughly 40 years. Patients were pretreated with radiotherapy, temozolomide, or both, mostly both. Study findings and constraints: Pseudoprogression seemingly bore no relation to changes in top peripheral T cell clonotypes. Vaccine-induced immune responses were detected in around 93% of patients.

Here immunoSEQ multiplex PCR was the method, and the copy in TCRdb shows in-frame clones only, minus some. This table has tens of thousands of clones, 86% appearing once. Time point defined: baseline, week 1 (first vaccination visit). Stated treatment: pre-vaccination baseline after standard-of-care therapy. This CDR3 spans 12 amino acids. The V end lost 5 bases, the J end lost 7 bases, and 9 bases lay between the germline ends. Per germline, CDR1 SGHVS and CDR2 FNYEAQ. The source was PBMCs, collected from a glioma patient treated with radiotherapy, temozolomide or both. The clonotype comes from a man between 40 and 49 years old with glioma. This sequence joins TRBV7-6 and TRBJ2-1; D not resolved. The CDR3 DNA reads TGTGCCAGCAGCCACACTAAAAATGAGCAGTTCTTC. Its translation: CASSHTKNEQFF.